These T cell receptor beta chains were read from a single sample in a study of CD8+ T cells in alopecia areata. Using immunoSEQ multiplex PCR, the repertoire was profiled, and TCRdb retains in-frame clones only, with some absent. The top ten hold 0.9% to 0.95% of the sample, which has a few hundred thousand clones, roughly 63% seen once. The specimen comprised CD4+ T cells sorted from blood, sampled around week 54, from a patient treated with tofacitinib. All receptors come from a human donor with alopecia areata. The CDR3 runs from the conserved cysteine through the conserved F or W. Fields, in order: J gene, V gene, D gene, clone size, CDR3 protein, CDR3 DNA. D genes are given only for firm matches. Some rows mark clone size as missing; the rest say once, few, many or name a class of expanded clone.

>TRBJ2-3|TRBV5-1|NA|few
CASSLDSTDTQYF
TGCGCCAGCAGCTTGGACAGCACAGATACGCAGTATTTT
>TRBJ2-1|TRBV5-6|TRBD1|NA
CASSLRGPYNEQFF
TGTGCCAGCAGCTTAAGGGGGCCCTACAATGAGCAGTTCTTC
>TRBJ2-3|TRBV6-5|NA|NA
CASSYPGTDTQYF
TGTGCCAGCAGTTACCCGGGCACAGATACGCAGTATTTT
>TRBJ2-7|TRBV29-1|TRBD1|NA
CSVEPGGDEQYF
TGCAGCGTTGAACCAGGGGGAGACGAGCAGTACTTC
>TRBJ1-5|TRBV27|TRBD1|NA
CASSPRTGLSQPQHF
TGTGCCAGCAGTCCTCGGACAGGGTTGAGTCAGCCCCAGCATTTT
>TRBJ2-5|TRBV5-1|TRBD1|NA
CASSAAGGHETQYF
TGCGCCAGCAGCGCGGCAGGGGGCCATGAGACCCAGTACTTC
>TRBJ1-3|TRBV30|NA|NA
CAWSSGNSGNTIYF
TGTGCCTGGAGTTCGGGGAACTCTGGAAACACCATATATTTT
>TRBJ1-2|TRBV6-5|NA|NA
CASSRPRDYGYTF
TGTGCCAGCAGCCGACCCCGCGACTATGGCTACACCTTC
>TRBJ2-5|TRBV6-5|NA|NA
CASSYGRGLYQETQYF
TGTGCCAGCAGTTATGGCAGGGGCCTTTACCAAGAGACCCAGTACTTC
>TRBJ1-3|TRBV30|NA|few
CAWTTGAGNTIYF
TGTGCCTGGACAACGGGCGCTGGAAACACCATATATTTT
>TRBJ2-7|TRBV6-1|TRBD2|NA
CASSDDRLLAGGMGEQYF
TGTGCCAGCAGTGACGACCGGCTCCTAGCGGGGGGAATGGGGGAGCAGTACTTC
>TRBJ2-1|TRBV30|TRBD2|NA
CAFLTSGEYNEQFF
TGTGCCTTTTTAACTAGCGGGGAATACAATGAGCAGTTCTTC
>TRBJ1-4|TRBV30|TRBD1|NA
CAWSPGTGVGKLFF
TGTGCCTGGAGTCCCGGGACAGGGGTGGGAAAACTGTTTTTT
>TRBJ2-7|TRBV7-9|NA|NA
CASSLAGSPYEQYF
TGTGCCAGCAGCTTAGCCGGCAGCCCCTACGAGCAGTACTTC
>TRBJ2-6|TRBV29-1|TRBD1|NA
CSVEVPRTGLNVLTF
TGCAGCGTTGAAGTCCCCCGGACAGGGTTAAACGTCCTGACTTTC
>TRBJ2-3|TRBV5-1|NA|few
CASSLTTDTQYF
TGCGCCAGCAGCTTGACCACAGATACGCAGTATTTT
>TRBJ2-2|TRBV29-1|NA|NA
CSVDRGNTGELFF
TGCAGCGTTGATCGGGGGAACACCGGGGAGCTGTTTTTT
>TRBJ1-4|TRBV14|NA|few
CASSQGGGFVFEKLFF
TGTGCCAGCAGCCAAGGTGGTGGATTTGTCTTTGAAAAACTGTTTTTT
>TRBJ2-1|TRBV29-1|TRBD1|few
CSGEDRVTLNEQFF
TGCAGCGGTGAGGACAGGGTAACCCTCAATGAGCAGTTCTTC
>TRBJ1-5|TRBV27|TRBD1|few
CASSPGTGNQPQHF
TGTGCCAGCAGTCCGGGGACAGGGAATCAGCCCCAGCATTTT
>TRBJ2-5|TRBV13|TRBD2|once
CASSFGLAANLGETQYF
TGTGCCAGCAGCTTTGGACTAGCGGCCAACTTAGGCGAGACCCAGTACTTC
>TRBJ2-3|TRBV5-8|TRBD2|NA
CASSYPLAGGDTQYF
TGTGCCAGCAGCTATCCCCTAGCGGGGGGAGATACGCAGTATTTT
>TRBJ2-6|TRBV29-1|NA|NA
CSVERVAGANVLTF
TGCAGCGTTGAGAGGGTAGCTGGGGCCAACGTCCTGACTTTC
>TRBJ1-2|TRBV4-3|TRBD1|NA
CASSQVLSRGNYGYTF
TGCGCCAGCAGCCAAGTGTTGTCCAGGGGGAACTATGGCTACACCTTC
>TRBJ1-2|TRBV5-6|TRBD1|NA
CASSLRDRAFYYGYTF
TGTGCCAGCAGCTTGAGGGACAGGGCGTTCTACTATGGCTACACCTTC
>TRBJ1-5|TRBV2|TRBD1|few
CASRATGGLQPQHF
TGTGCCAGCAGAGCCACAGGGGGCTTACAGCCCCAGCATTTT
>TRBJ2-7|TRBV4-1|TRBD1|few
CASSQPGQGSYEQYF
TGCGCCAGCAGCCAACCGGGACAGGGCTCCTACGAGCAGTACTTC
>TRBJ2-3|TRBV7-2|TRBD2|NA
CASSLVGGVPDTQYF
TGTGCCAGCAGCTTAGTGGGGGGGGTCCCAGATACGCAGTATTTT
>TRBJ2-7|TRBV6-5|NA|few
CASRLSRETYEQYF
TGTGCCAGCAGGCTTAGCCGAGAGACCTACGAGCAGTACTTC
>TRBJ1-1|TRBV5-1|NA|NA
CASSLSSGYEAFF
TGCGCCAGCAGCTTGTCCTCCGGTTACGAAGCTTTCTTT
>TRBJ2-1|TRBV29-1|NA|NA
CSVDGNRGGNEQFF
TGCAGCGTTGATGGGAACAGGGGAGGCAATGAGCAGTTCTTC
>TRBJ1-1|TRBV29-1|NA|few
CSVRNTEAFF
TGCAGCGTCCGGAACACTGAAGCTTTCTTT
>TRBJ1-2|TRBV30|NA|NA
CAWSTSGGYTF
TGTGCCTGGAGTACATCAGGAGGCTACACCTTC
>TRBJ1-2|TRBV11-2|NA|NA
CASSPGGRRHGYTF
TGTGCCAGCAGCCCCGGGGGCAGACGTCACGGCTACACCTTC
>TRBJ2-6|TRBV19|NA|NA
CASSYSGANVLTF
TGTGCCAGTAGTTACTCTGGGGCCAACGTCCTGACTTTC
>TRBJ1-2|TRBV19|TRBD1|few
CASSSGQGDGYTF
TGTGCCAGTAGTTCCGGACAGGGGGATGGCTACACCTTC
>TRBJ1-4|TRBV29-1|NA|NA
CSALGGSNEKLFF
TGCAGCGCCCTGGGGGGGTCTAATGAAAAACTGTTTTTT
>TRBJ2-5|TRBV25-1|NA|NA
CASTTGRVPYF
TGTGCCAGCACAACAGGGAGAGTGCCCTACTTC
>TRBJ1-2|TRBV29-1|NA|NA
CSVDTGYTF
TGCAGCGTTGATACAGGCTACACCTTC
>TRBJ2-6|TRBV9|NA|NA
CASSVAGTPVSGANVLTF
TGTGCCAGCAGCGTTGCCGGGACACCTGTCTCTGGGGCCAACGTCCTGACTTTC
>TRBJ2-3|TRBV13|NA|NA
CASTPGDTQYF
TGTGCCAGCACCCCCGGGGATACGCAGTATTTT
>TRBJ2-5|TRBV5-1|NA|NA
CASSLSRRTETQYF
TGCGCCAGCAGCTTATCTAGACGGACAGAGACCCAGTACTTC
>TRBJ1-1|TRBV7-9|NA|NA
CASSFGPAEAFF
TGTGCCAGCAGCTTCGGTCCAGCTGAAGCTTTCTTT
>TRBJ2-5|TRBV12-5|TRBD2|few
CASGSGLAETQYF
TGTGCTAGTGGCTCCGGACTAGCGGAGACCCAGTACTTC
>TRBJ1-3|TRBV30|NA|NA
CAWSVQGAGNTIYF
TGTGCCTGGAGTGTACAGGGAGCTGGAAACACCATATATTTT
>TRBJ2-7|TRBV27|NA|NA
CASRVTGILGVEQYF
TGTGCCAGCAGGGTGACAGGAATCCTTGGTGTCGAGCAGTACTTC
>TRBJ1-1|TRBV10-3|TRBD1|NA
CAISQGGTEAFF
TGTGCCATCAGCCAGGGGGGTACTGAAGCTTTCTTT
>TRBJ1-2|TRBV30|NA|NA
CALAGGNYGYTF
TGTGCCTTGGCAGGAGGGAACTATGGCTACACCTTC
>TRBJ2-6|TRBV29-1|NA|NA
CTVGSGANVLTF
TGCACCGTAGGGTCTGGGGCCAACGTCCTGACTTTC
>TRBJ1-2|TRBV4-1|NA|NA
CASSQEYGSANYGYTF
TGCGCCAGCAGCCAAGAATACGGGAGCGCTAACTATGGCTACACCTTC
>TRBJ2-7|TRBV29-1|NA|few
CSVDAGSYEQYF
TGCAGCGTTGATGCAGGATCCTACGAGCAGTACTTC
>TRBJ2-5|TRBV6-1|NA|NA
CASSERGQETQYF
TGTGCCAGCAGTGAGAGGGGCCAAGAGACCCAGTACTTC
>TRBJ1-4|TRBV18|NA|few
CASSPDGGSWGEKLFF
TGTGCCAGCTCACCAGACGGTGGCAGCTGGGGCGAAAAACTGTTTTTT
>TRBJ2-1|TRBV10-3|TRBD1|few
CAISAGPGGPSADQGAEQFF
TGTGCCATCAGTGCCGGACCAGGGGGTCCGTCTGCGGACCAAGGCGCTGAGCAGTTCTTC
>TRBJ1-2|TRBV5-6|NA|NA
CASSHDSNYGYTF
TGTGCCAGCAGCCATGACAGTAACTATGGCTACACCTTC
>TRBJ2-7|TRBV5-1|TRBD1|NA
CASSAGQGGISYEQYF
TGCGCCAGCAGTGCCGGACAGGGCGGCATCTCCTACGAGCAGTACTTC
>TRBJ2-1|TRBV30|TRBD2|NA
CACAGGPYEQFF
TGTGCCTGTGCGGGGGGCCCCTATGAGCAGTTCTTC
>TRBJ2-5|TRBV7-2|NA|NA
CASAPWAGSETQYF
TGTGCCAGCGCGCCGTGGGCAGGGTCAGAGACCCAGTACTTC
>TRBJ1-2|TRBV9|NA|NA
CASSLRGVKDGYTF
TGTGCCAGCAGCCTCAGGGGTGTGAAGGATGGCTACACCTTC
>TRBJ2-7|TRBV9|TRBD1|few
CASSFGQGNYEQYF
TGTGCCAGCAGCTTCGGACAGGGGAACTACGAGCAGTACTTC